These 7 T cell receptor beta chains came from one sample sequenced in a study of CD8 T cells in Susac syndrome. Random hexamers served to reverse transcribe roughly 0.45 to 1 ug RNA. A single record per CDR3 protein comes from TCRdb applying MiXCR to the immunoSEQ multiplex PCR reads. This sample has about 140,000 distinct CDR3 sequences; around 95% occur once, and the top ten carry approximately 0.12%. The specimen sequenced was CD4+ T cells from PBMCs. These receptors were obtained from a human donor with multiple sclerosis.

The DNA of the CDR3 is TGTGCCAGTAGTCCAAGCCTAGCGGGAGGGATTCAGGACGAGCAGTACTTC. It encodes CASSPSLAGGIQDEQYF. The rearrangement joins TRBV19 to TRBJ2-7, with 12 bases aligning to TRBD2. From germline, CDR1 is LNHDA and CDR2 SQIVND (reference sequence). The trim removed 5 bases at V and 5 bases at J, leaving 13 bases unmatched. The CDR3 extends over 17 amino acids.

The V and J genes are TRBV27 and TRBJ2-7; TRBD2 agrees at 11 bases. Germline CDR1 is MNHEY and CDR2 is SMNVEV (reference sequence). The CDR3 totals 17 residues. V shed 3 bases, J shed 4 bases, and the junction held 11 bases outside the gene matches. The chain's CDR3 is CASSLAPPGLAAYEQYF. The CDR3 DNA follows: TGTGCCAGCAGTTTGGCCCCACCGGGACTAGCGGCGTACGAGCAGTACTTC.

V is TRBV11-2 and J is TRBJ2-1; possible D gene TRBD1, 6 bases. Germline CDR1 SGHAT, CDR2 FQNNGV. Between the trimmed V and J ends, which lost 5 bases and 3 bases, there was a span of 14 bases. The CDR3 spans 15 residues. CDR3 residues: CASSVKGQLYNEQFF. The CDR3 DNA follows: TGTGCCAGCAGCGTCAAAGGACAGCTCTACAATGAGCAGTTCTTC.

The chain couples TRBV6-4 to TRBJ2-3; D is ambiguous. CDR3 length equals 13 residues. Germline-derived CDR1 and CDR2 are MRHNA and SNTAGT. V was cut by 10 bases and J by 2 bases, with 13 bases left in between. The CDR3 nucleotides read TGTGCCACCGGCGATAGGACCACAGATACGCAGTATTTT. This sequence encodes CATGDRTTDTQYF.

The rearrangement joins TRBV20-1 to TRBJ1-1; TRBD1 is a possible D gene (6 bases). Germline loops: CDR1 DFQATT, CDR2 SNEGSKA (reference sequence). The CDR3 spans 12 residues. With 5 bases removed from V and 1 base from J, the gap between germline ends came to 8 bases. CDR3 DNA: TGCAGTGCTGGACAGAAGAACACTGAAGCTTTCTTT. Encoded protein: CSAGQKNTEAFF.

The genes are TRBV20-1 and TRBJ2-7; tentatively, D is TRBD1 or TRBD2 (5 bases each). V shed 1 base and J shed 2 bases, with 21 bases lying between them. CDR3 length: 17 residues. Germline V gene sequence: CDR1 DFQATT, CDR2 SNEGSKA (reference sequence). CDR3 nucleotide sequence: TGCAGTGCTAGAGGGGGGAGTTACGGGGCCGTGGCCTACGAGCAGTACTTC. Translation: CSARGGSYGAVAYEQYF.

V is TRBV2 and J is TRBJ2-2, with TRBD1 as a possible D gene (6 bases). The V gene's germline CDR1 is SNHLY and CDR2 FYNNEI. V lost 2 bases, J lost 5 bases, and 12 bases lay in between. CDR3 length: 15 residues. CDR3 nucleotides: TGTGCCAGCAGTGAAAACAGGGTGACAACCGGGGAGCTGTTTTTT. The encoded protein is CASSENRVTTGELFF. Full variable domain (outside the CDR3, taken from reference TRBV2 and TRBJ2-2): EPEVTQTPSHQVTQMGQEVILRCVPISNHLYFYWYRQILGQKVEFLVSFYNNEISEKSEIFDDQFSVERPDGSNFTLKIRSTKLEDSAMYFCASSENRVTTGELFFGEGSRLTVL.